Listed below are T cell receptor beta chains from one sample, sequenced in a study of T-cell memory formation after mild COVID-19. Using its own MiXCR run on the 5' RACE reads, TCRdb lists one record per CDR3 protein. The table shows just over 200,000 distinct CDR3 sequences, with over 9.5% occurring only once. Sequencing was carried out using PBMCs or a T cell subset sorted from them (not recorded which). The receptor source for this set is a man aged 18 to 35 who had mild COVID-19 (a few samples of this study predate the infection). Cell type and time point are not known. Both conserved end residues are part of each CDR3. D genes are given only for firm matches. Size is omitted from some rows. Given values are once, few, many or a class for expanded clones.

clone_size j_call v_call d_call cdr3_nt cdr3_aa
few TRBJ1-2 TRBV5-1 - TGCGCCAGCAGGACGGACAGTAACTATGGCTACACCTTC CASRTDSNYGYTF
many TRBJ1-5 TRBV6-1 - TGTGCCAGCAGTGAATCCGATAGCAATCAGCCCCAGCATTTT CASSESDSNQPQHF
- TRBJ1-5 TRBV7-2 TRBD1 TGTGCCAGTCGGACAGGGGGACGCAATCAGCCCCAGCATTTT CASRTGGRNQPQHF
- TRBJ1-1 TRBV20-1 - TGCAGTGCTAGAGATGCCGGGGGGGTTCCGACTGAAGCTTTCTTT CSARDAGGVPTEAFF
few TRBJ2-3 TRBV24-1 - TGTGCCACCAGTCCGTCAGGGGGCACAGATACGCAGTATTTT CATSPSGGTDTQYF
few TRBJ2-5 TRBV20-1 - TGCAGTGCCAGCCCCGCGGGGGCCGAGACCCAGTACTTC CSASPAGAETQYF
few TRBJ1-1 TRBV11-1 - TGTGCCAGCAGCTTATGGGGGGTTCCTGAAGCTTTCTTT CASSLWGVPEAFF
few TRBJ2-3 TRBV20-1 - TGCAGTGCAACGACCCACGCACTGACAGATACGCAGTATTTT CSATTHALTDTQYF
- TRBJ2-2 TRBV11-2 - TGTGCCAGCAGCCGGGACCGGGCCCCCGGGGAGCTGTTTTTT CASSRDRAPGELFF
- TRBJ1-4 TRBV12-3/TRBV12-4 TRBD1 TGTGCCAGCAGGGACAGGGGGGAAAAACTGTTTTTT CASRDRGEKLFF
many TRBJ2-3 TRBV20-1 - TGCAGTGCTAGAGGACTAAGCGGCCGCGGGGATACGCAGTATTTT CSARGLSGRGDTQYF
- TRBJ1-2 TRBV7-2 TRBD1 TGTGCCAGCAGCCGAGCAAACTTGAGACAGGGGTTCCACTATGGCTACACCTTC CASSRANLRQGFHYGYTF
many TRBJ2-5 TRBV7-9 - TGTGCCAGCAGCCGCGGGGGCCGTCAAGAGACCCAGTACTTC CASSRGGRQETQYF
few TRBJ2-4 TRBV6-2/TRBV6-3 - TGTGCCAGCAGCCAGATAAACATTCAGTACTTC CASSQINIQYF
- TRBJ2-1 TRBV28 - TGTGCCAGCGGAATAGGGGTCACCTACAATGAGCAGTTCTTC CASGIGVTYNEQFF
few TRBJ1-6 TRBV12-3/TRBV12-4 TRBD1 TGTGCCAGCAGTCGCGGGGGACAGGGGCTCGGGGGGTCACCCCTCCACTTT CASSRGGQGLGGSPLHF
many TRBJ1-5 TRBV24-1 - TGTGCCACCAGTGAAACTACCGGGACATCTTATAGCAATCAGCCCCAGCATTTT CATSETTGTSYSNQPQHF
few TRBJ2-5 TRBV6-5 - TGTGCCAGCAGCCAAGGGAAGGGATGGGAAGAGACCCAGTACTTC CASSQGKGWEETQYF
few TRBJ1-4 TRBV20-1 - TGCAGTGCTAGGAACCCGAGAGGGGACGATGAAAAACTGTTTTTT CSARNPRGDDEKLFF
- TRBJ2-5 TRBV5-1 - TGCGCCAGCAGTGTCACCGGGGGATTCCAAGAGACCCAGTACTTC CASSVTGGFQETQYF
few TRBJ2-3 TRBV5-1 - TGCGCCAGCAGCCACCCTCCAGATACGCAGTATTTT CASSHPPDTQYF
few TRBJ2-5 TRBV29-1 - TGCAGCGTTGGGACAACCGAAGAGACCCAGTACTTC CSVGTTEETQYF
- TRBJ2-1 TRBV15 TRBD2 TGTGCCACCAGCAGAGAAACTAGCGGCTCCTACAATGAGCAGTTCTTC CATSRETSGSYNEQFF
few TRBJ2-4 TRBV3-1 - TGTGCCAGCAGCCCCAGTGTCAAAAACATTCAGTACTTC CASSPSVKNIQYF
- TRBJ2-3 TRBV29-1 TRBD2 TGCAGCGTCTTACTAGCGGCGAAATGGGATACGCAGTATTTT CSVLLAAKWDTQYF
- TRBJ1-2 TRBV5-5 - TGTGCCAGCAGCTCTTGGGCTCGAACCGGGCATGGCTACACCTTC CASSSWARTGHGYTF
- TRBJ2-1 TRBV5-1 - TGCGCCAGCAGGCGGGGGCTCCTGGATGAGCAGTTCTTC CASRRGLLDEQFF